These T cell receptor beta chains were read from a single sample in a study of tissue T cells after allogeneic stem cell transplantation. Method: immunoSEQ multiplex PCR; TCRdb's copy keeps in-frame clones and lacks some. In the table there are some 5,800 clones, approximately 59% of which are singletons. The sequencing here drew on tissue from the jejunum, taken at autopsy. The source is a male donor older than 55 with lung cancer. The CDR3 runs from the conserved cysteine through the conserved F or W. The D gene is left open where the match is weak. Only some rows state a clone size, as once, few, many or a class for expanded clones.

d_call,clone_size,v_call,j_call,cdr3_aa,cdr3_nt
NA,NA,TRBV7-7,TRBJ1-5,CASSLVQARVKPQHF,TGTGCTAGCAGCTTAGTACAGGCAAGGGTCAAGCCCCAGCATTTT
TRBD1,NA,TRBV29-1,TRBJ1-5,CSVRQGGSNQPQHF,TGCAGCGTTCGACAGGGAGGGAGCAATCAGCCCCAGCATTTT
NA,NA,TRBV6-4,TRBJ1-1,CASSASPGNTEAFF,TGTGCCAGCAGTGCCTCCCCGGGGAACACTGAAGCTTTCTTT
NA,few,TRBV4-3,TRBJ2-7,CASSQDFAGRSSYEQYF,TGCGCCAGCAGCCAAGATTTTGCGGGGCGAAGCTCCTACGAGCAGTACTTC
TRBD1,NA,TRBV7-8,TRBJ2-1,CASSSPRTGGSGEQFF,TGTGCCAGCAGCTCCCCCAGGACAGGGGGGTCGGGTGAGCAGTTCTTC
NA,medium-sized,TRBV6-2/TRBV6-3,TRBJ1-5,CASSSPAGRAQHF,TGTGCCAGCAGTTCCCCCGCGGGGAGGGCCCAGCATTTT
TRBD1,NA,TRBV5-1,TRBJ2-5,CASSRDRGRETQYF,TGCGCCAGCAGCCGGGACAGGGGGAGGGAGACCCAGTACTTC
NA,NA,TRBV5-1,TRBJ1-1,CASSPEGGVTEAFF,TGCGCCAGCAGCCCTGAAGGAGGGGTTACTGAAGCTTTCTTT
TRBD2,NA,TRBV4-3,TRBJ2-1,CASSQDGGGRGYEQFF,TGCGCCAGCAGCCAAGATGGGGGCGGGAGGGGTTATGAGCAGTTCTTC
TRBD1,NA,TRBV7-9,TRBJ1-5,CASSSQGARNQPQHF,TGTGCCAGCAGTTCCCAGGGGGCGCGGAATCAGCCCCAGCATTTT
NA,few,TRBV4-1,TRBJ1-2,CASRPGGANYGYTF,TGCGCCAGCAGACCAGGAGGGGCCAACTATGGCTACACCTTC
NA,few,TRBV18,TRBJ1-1,CASSGGKDTEAFF,TGTGCCAGCTCGGGGGGCAAGGACACTGAAGCTTTCTTT
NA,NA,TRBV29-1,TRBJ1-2,CSVQGPDGYTF,TGCAGCGTACAGGGCCCTGATGGCTACACCTTC
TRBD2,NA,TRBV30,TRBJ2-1,CAWSVTSGFNEQFF,TGTGCCTGGAGTGTAACTAGCGGGTTCAATGAGCAGTTCTTC
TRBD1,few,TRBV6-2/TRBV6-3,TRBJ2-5,CASSTDRGLGKTQYF,TGTGCCAGCAGTACGGACAGGGGGCTTGGAAAGACCCAGTACTTC